Included here is one T cell receptor (beta chain) sequence, with context. Its antigen is unidentified. Libraries were UMI-labeled 5' RACE TRB cDNA. Using the 5' RACE reads, TCRdb records one entry per CDR3 protein without DNA. This repertoire includes some 130,000 distinct CDR3 sequences. Per germline, CDR1 SGHDN and CDR2 FVKESK. This CDR3 contains 16 residues. The data originate from a study of CXCR3-negative and CXCR3-positive naive CD8 T cells. The study's findings and limits: CXCR3-negative naive cells had less hydrophobic TRB CDR3s than did CXCR3-positive naive cells. Cryopreserved cells partially lost CXCR3 expression, and fresh PBMCs were used in most assays.

The sample taken for sequencing was naive CXCR3+ CD8+ T cells from blood. As for subset: CD45RO-CCR7+CD27+CD95- naive CD8+ T cells expressing CXCR3 (TNR3+). J is TRBJ2-1 and V is TRBV14; the D call of TRBD2 rests on TCRdb alone, since no DNA is present to check it. The sequence came from a human donor in good health. Some clones in this sample may be carry-over from other donors' samples. The CDR3 sequence: CASSLPGTFFRNEQFF.